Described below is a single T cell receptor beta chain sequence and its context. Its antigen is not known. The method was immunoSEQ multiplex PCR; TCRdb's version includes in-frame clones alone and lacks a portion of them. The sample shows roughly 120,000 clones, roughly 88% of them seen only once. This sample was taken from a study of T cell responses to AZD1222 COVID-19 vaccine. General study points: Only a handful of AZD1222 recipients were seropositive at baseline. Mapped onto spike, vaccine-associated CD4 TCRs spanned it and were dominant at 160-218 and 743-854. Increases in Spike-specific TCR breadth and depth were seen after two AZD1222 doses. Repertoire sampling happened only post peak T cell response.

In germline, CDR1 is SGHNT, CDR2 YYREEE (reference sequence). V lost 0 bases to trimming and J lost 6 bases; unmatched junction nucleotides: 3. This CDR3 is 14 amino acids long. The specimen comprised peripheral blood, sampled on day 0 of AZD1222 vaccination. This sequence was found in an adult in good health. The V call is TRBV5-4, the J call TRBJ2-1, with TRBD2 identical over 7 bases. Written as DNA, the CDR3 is TGTGCCAGCAGCTTGGAAGGGAGGGTCAATGAGCAGTTCTTC. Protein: CASSLEGRVNEQFF.